This TCR beta chain was retrieved from a study of cytomegalovirus exposure and HLA in healthy donors. The germline V and J ends were trimmed by 1 base and 3 bases, with 12 bases remaining between them. This CDR3 region has 15 residues. The germline CDR1 and CDR2 sequences are MNHNS and SASEGT. The PCR ran on 60 Vbeta and 13 Jbeta primers. Generated by immunoSEQ multiplex PCR, the TCRdb table keeps only in-frame clones and is missing some. The sample contains about 130,000 clones, around 82% of which appear only once. Notes on the study in general: One variant, a missense change in DCLRE1C, was linked in a later analysis to TCR beta V- and J-gene trimming. Common viral pathogens were later found to be apparently linked to several of the most significant clusters. Under 20,000 TCR beta sequences were associated with HLA alleles at 0.05 false discovery rate in a later analysis.

Details on this clone: No antigen is known for it.

The sample taken for sequencing was PBMCs. This receptor was taken from a woman between 35 and 50 years old in good health and CMV-seropositive. The chain is built from TRBV6-1 and TRBJ1-1; D remains unclear. The chain's CDR3 is CASSEVRPADTEAFF. CDR3 nucleotide sequence: TGTGCCAGCAGTGAAGTTAGACCGGCGGACACTGAAGCTTTCTTT.